This T cell receptor (beta chain) derives from a study of tumor and adjacent non-tumor tissue in lung cancer. Looking at the study overall: There were fewer than 15 adenocarcinoma, a couple of squamous cell carcinoma and 1 small cell lung cancer cases.

The CDR3 runs to 12 residues. CDR1 is SGHAT, CDR2 FQNNGV, per germline. Trimming left V 7 bases short and J 5 bases short, with 6 bases between. Points on this clonotype: A much larger clone is a single base away; this may be a read error. Given the absence of the conserved phenylalanine or tryptophan at the CDR3 end, a read error is likely.

TCRbeta libraries were built with three rounds of nested PCR, modified from ARM-PCR. TCRdb reprocessed the multiplex PCR reads with MiXCR, giving one entry per CDR3 protein. The profile shows more than 85,000 distinct CDR3 sequences, 62% of them singletons. The template was RNA from unsorted bulk tissue. This non-tumor lung sample came from over 3 cm beyond the tumor edge. This rearrangement joins TRBV11-2 to TRBJ2-6; D ambiguous. The sequence was obtained from a man in his fifties or sixties with non-small cell lung cancer. The material sequenced was distant non-tumor lung tissue. The CDR3 here is CASTSWANVLTL. DNA of the CDR3: TGTGCCAGCACCTCGTGGGCCAACGTCCTGACTTTA.